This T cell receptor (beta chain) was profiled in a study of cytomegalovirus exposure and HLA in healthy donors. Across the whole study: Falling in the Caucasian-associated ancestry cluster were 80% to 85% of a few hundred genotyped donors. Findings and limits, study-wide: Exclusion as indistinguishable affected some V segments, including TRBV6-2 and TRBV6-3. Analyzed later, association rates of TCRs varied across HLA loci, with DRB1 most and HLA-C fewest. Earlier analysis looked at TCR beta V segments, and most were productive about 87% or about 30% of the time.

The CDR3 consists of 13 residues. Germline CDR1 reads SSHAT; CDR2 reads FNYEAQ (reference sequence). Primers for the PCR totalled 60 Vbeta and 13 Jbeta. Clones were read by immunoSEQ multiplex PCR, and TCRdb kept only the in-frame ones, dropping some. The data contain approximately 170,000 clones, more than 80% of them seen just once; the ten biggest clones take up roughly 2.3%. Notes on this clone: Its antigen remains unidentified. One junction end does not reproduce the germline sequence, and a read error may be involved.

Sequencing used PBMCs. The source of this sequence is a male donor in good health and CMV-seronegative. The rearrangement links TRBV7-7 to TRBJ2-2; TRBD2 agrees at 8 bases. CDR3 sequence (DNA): TGTGCTAGCAGCTTACTAGCGGACGGGGAGCTGTTTTTT. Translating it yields CASSLLADGELFF. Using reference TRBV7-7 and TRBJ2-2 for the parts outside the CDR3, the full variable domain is GAGVSQSPRYKVTKRGQDVTLRCDPISSHATLYWYQQALGQGPEFLTYFNYEAQPDKSGLPSDRFSAERPEGSISTLTIQRTEQRDSAMYRCASSLLADGELFFGEGSRLTVL.